This entry concerns a single T cell receptor beta chain. Antigen specificity is unknown. Produced via immunoSEQ multiplex PCR; TCRdb's table is partial and in-frame only. The sample contains under 150,000 clones, 70% to 90% of which appear only once. The data belong to a study of T cell responses to AZD1222 COVID-19 vaccine. Whole-study results and caveats: Donors were chiefly white British, with a greater number of females, and clonal diversity was perhaps underestimated. Every sample of the repertoires postdated the peak T cell response. Nearly half of unique spike-specific TCRs reportedly avoided B.1.351 and B.1.1.7 mutated regions. CD4 TCRs covered the whole spike, strongest at regions 160-218 and 743-854.

The V gene's germline CDR1 is SGDLS and CDR2 YYNGEE. Between the trimmed V and J ends, which lost 1 base and 5 bases, there was a span of 6 bases. This CDR3 spans 12 amino acids. The chain joins TRBV9 to TRBJ1-2; D is ambiguous. The sample was peripheral blood, taken on day 0 of AZD1222 vaccination. This TCR came from an adult in good health. The CDR3 protein is CASSVSQYGYTF. For the CDR3, the DNA is TGTGCCAGCAGCGTATCTCAGTATGGCTACACCTTC.